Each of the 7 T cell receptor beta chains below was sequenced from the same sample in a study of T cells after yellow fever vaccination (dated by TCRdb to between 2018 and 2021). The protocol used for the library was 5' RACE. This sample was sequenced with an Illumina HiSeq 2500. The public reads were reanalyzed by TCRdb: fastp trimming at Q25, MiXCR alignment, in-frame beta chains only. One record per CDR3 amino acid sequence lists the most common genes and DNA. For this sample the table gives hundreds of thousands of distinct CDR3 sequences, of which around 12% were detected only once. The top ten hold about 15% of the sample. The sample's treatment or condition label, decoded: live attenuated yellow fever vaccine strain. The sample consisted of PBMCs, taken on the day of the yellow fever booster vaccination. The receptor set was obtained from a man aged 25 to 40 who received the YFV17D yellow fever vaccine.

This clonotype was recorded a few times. The CDR3 bases are TGTGCCAGCAGCAAGGACAGCTTGTTCGAGCAGTACTTC. Protein sequence: CASSKDSLFEQYF. The rearrangement links TRBV5-4 to TRBJ2-7, with a tentative D call TRBD1 (6 bases). V was shortened by 4 bases and J by 6 bases, with 14 bases between the two germline ends. The CDR3 consists of 13 residues. Germline CDR1 reads SGHNT; CDR2 reads YYREEE (reference sequence). The full variable domain, with the rest looked up from reference TRBV5-4 and TRBJ2-7, is ETGVTQSPTHLIKTRGQQVTLRCSSQSGHNTVSWYQQALGQGPQFIFQYYREEENGRGNFPPRFSGLQFPNYSSELNVNALELDDSALYLCASSKDSLFEQYFGPGTRLTVT.

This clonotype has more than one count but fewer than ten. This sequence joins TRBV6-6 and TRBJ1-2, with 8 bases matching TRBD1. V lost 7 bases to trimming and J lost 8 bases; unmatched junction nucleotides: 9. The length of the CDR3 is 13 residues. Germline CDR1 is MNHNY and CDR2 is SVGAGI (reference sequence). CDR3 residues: CASMAGGAGGYTF. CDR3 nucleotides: TGTGCCAGCATGGCAGGGGGCGCAGGGGGCTACACCTTC.

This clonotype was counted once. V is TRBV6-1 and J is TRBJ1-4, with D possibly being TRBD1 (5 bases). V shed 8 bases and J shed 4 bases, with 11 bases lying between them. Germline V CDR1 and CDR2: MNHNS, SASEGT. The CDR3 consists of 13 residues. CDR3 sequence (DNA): TGTGCCAGCGGGGGACGGAGTAATGAAAAACTGTTTTTT. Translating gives CASGGRSNEKLFF.

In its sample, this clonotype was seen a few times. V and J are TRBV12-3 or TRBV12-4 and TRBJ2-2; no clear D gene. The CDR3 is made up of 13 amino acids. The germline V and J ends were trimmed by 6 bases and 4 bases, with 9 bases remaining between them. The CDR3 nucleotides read TGTGCCAGCAGCTTCGTACCCACCGGGGAGCTGTTTTTT. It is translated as CASSFVPTGELFF.

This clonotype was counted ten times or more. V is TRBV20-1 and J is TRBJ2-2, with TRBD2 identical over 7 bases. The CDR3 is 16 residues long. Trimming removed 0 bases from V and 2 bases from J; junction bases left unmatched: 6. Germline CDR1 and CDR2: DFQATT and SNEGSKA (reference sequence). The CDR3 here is CSARDLSSGNTGELFF. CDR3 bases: TGCAGTGCTAGAGATCTGTCTAGCGGTAACACCGGGGAGCTGTTTTTT.

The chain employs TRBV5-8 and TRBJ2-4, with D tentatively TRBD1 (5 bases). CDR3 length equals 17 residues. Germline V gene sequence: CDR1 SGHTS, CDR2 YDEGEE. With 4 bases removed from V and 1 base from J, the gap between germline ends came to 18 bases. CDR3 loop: CASSPQGGMGAKNIQYF. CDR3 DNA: TGTGCCAGCAGCCCCCAGGGTGGGATGGGGGCCAAAAACATTCAGTACTTC.

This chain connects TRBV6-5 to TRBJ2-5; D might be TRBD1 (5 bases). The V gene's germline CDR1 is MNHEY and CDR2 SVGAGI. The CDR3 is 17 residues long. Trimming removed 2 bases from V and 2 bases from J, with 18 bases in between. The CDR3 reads CASSYGRGYRIQETQYF. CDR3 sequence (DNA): TGTGCCAGCAGTTACGGACGAGGATACAGGATACAAGAGACCCAGTACTTC.